The subject of this entry is one T cell receptor (beta chain). The sample belongs to a study of blood T cell repertoires in COVID-19. This CDR3 region has 15 residues. The germline gives CDR1 MNHNS, CDR2 SASEGT. With 10 bases removed from V and 0 bases from J, the gap between germline ends came to 17 bases. Assignment of participants to cohorts was predicated upon participant-reported clinical history. Data came from immunoSEQ multiplex PCR; TCRdb stores just in-frame clones and leaves some out. The data contain 200,000 or so clones, approximately 92% of them singletons. The V and J genes are TRBV6-1 and TRBJ2-3, with D tentatively TRBD2 (6 bases). Sequencing input: PBMCs or T cells enriched from blood (not recorded which). This receptor was obtained from a young woman in a cohort exposed to, infected with or recovered from COVID-19 (not recorded which). The chain's CDR3 is CATLSGGVSTDTQYF. In DNA, the CDR3 is TGTGCCACTCTCTCAGGAGGGGTTAGCACAGATACGCAGTATTTT.